A single sample is the source of the 30 T cell receptor beta chains below, sequenced in a study of identical twins. MiXCR, run by TCRdb on the 5' RACE reads, gives a single entry per CDR3 protein. This table has 500,000 to 700,000 distinct CDR3 sequences, 7.1% appearing once. In addition, the sample was reused for a study of yellow fever vaccine responses in identical twins.

The sequencing input was PBMCs. Receptors were obtained from a woman between 18 and 29 years old in good health.

The J gene is TRBJ1-5, the V gene TRBV12-3 or TRBV12-4; the match to TRBD1 covers 9 bases. V was clipped by 6 bases and J by 7 bases; unmatched bases: 10. The CDR3 extends over 15 amino acids. The CDR3 reads CASSRAQGARQPQHF. The CDR3 DNA is TGTGCCAGCAGCCGCGCACAGGGGGCCCGCCAGCCCCAGCATTTT.

The rearrangement links TRBV4-1 to TRBJ1-2, with 9 bases matching TRBD1. From germline, CDR1 is MGHRA and CDR2 YSYEKL. This CDR3 spans 17 amino acids. V dropped 4 bases and J dropped 0; count of bases not matched to a gene: 9. For the CDR3, the DNA is TGCGCCAGCAGCCTTGGACAGGGGACAATTTCTAACTATGGCTACACCTTC. Translation: CASSLGQGTISNYGYTF.

This clonotype was counted only a few times. The J gene is TRBJ1-5, the V gene TRBV5-1; the D is unclear. This CDR3 is 13 amino acids long. V was clipped by 0 bases and J by 3 bases, with 4 bases between them. CDR1 and CDR2 (germline): SGHRS, YFSETQ. CDR3 protein: CASSLAHNQPQHF. DNA of the CDR3: TGCGCCAGCAGCTTGGCCCACAATCAGCCCCAGCATTTT.

This clonotype has a count of ten or more. The CDR3 nucleotides read TGCGCCAGCAGCGCCGACAGGGGCTCCACCGGGGAGCTGTTTTTT. Its protein product is CASSADRGSTGELFF. The chain couples TRBV5-1 to TRBJ2-2; 8 positions agree with TRBD1. Germline values: CDR1 SGHRS, CDR2 YFSETQ. Trimming took 4 bases from V and 4 from J; bases not matched to a gene: 6. CDR3 length equals 15 residues.

This clonotype was seen repeatedly, ten times or more. The gene calls are TRBV12-3 or TRBV12-4 and TRBJ1-2; D is uncertain. The CDR3 is 13 amino acids. Trimming pared 5 bases from V and 8 bases from J, leaving 15 bases between. The CDR3 sequence: CASSITSIVGYTF. The CDR3 DNA reads as TGTGCCAGCAGTATCACCAGTATTGTAGGCTACACCTTC.

There are many counts of this clonotype. This sequence joins TRBV3-1 and TRBJ1-5; D remains ambiguous. Germline V CDR1 and CDR2: LGHDT, YNNKEL (reference sequence). The CDR3 extends over 11 amino acids. Trimming removed 9 bases at V and 6 bases at J, with 9 bases between. CDR3 sequence (DNA): TGTGCCAGTGGGGAAGGTCAGCCCCAGCATTTT. The encoded protein is CASGEGQPQHF.

This clonotype has a count of ten or more. This rearrangement joins TRBV7-6 to TRBJ1-1; 9 bases match TRBD1. The germline V gene encodes CDR1 SGHVS and CDR2 FNYEAQ. The CDR3 is 14 residues long. The ends lost 5 bases at V and 7 bases at J; junction bases unmatched: 8. The CDR3 DNA is TGTGCCAGCAGCCCACAGGGGGCTGTGGATGAAGCTTTCTTT. Translated, it gives CASSPQGAVDEAFF.

This clonotype was counted only a few times. The V gene is TRBV24-1, the J gene TRBJ2-1; D gene unclear. Germline CDR1 KGHDR, CDR2 SFDVKD. The CDR3 runs 13 residues. V lost 6 bases and J lost 7, with 12 bases in between. The CDR3 nucleotides are TGTGCCACCAGTCCCAGTGCTCGAAATGAGCAGTTCTTC. This encodes CATSPSARNEQFF.

This clonotype was counted a few times. V is TRBV20-1 and J is TRBJ1-1; D is possibly TRBD1 (5 bases). Germline loops: CDR1 DFQATT, CDR2 SNEGSKA (reference sequence). The length of the CDR3 is 16 residues. The germline V and J ends were trimmed by 0 bases and 3 bases, with 17 bases remaining between them. CDR3 region: CSARDRGTGFYTEAFF. Written as DNA, the CDR3 is TGCAGTGCTAGAGATAGGGGCACGGGGTTTTACACTGAAGCTTTCTTT.

The V and J genes are TRBV23-1 and TRBJ1-5; 8 bases line up with TRBD1. TRBV23-1 is recorded as an ORF, its role being uncertain. CDR3 size: 17 residues. Losses at the gene ends were 6 bases for V and 0 bases for J; bases not matched to a gene: 10. CDR3 in amino acids: CASSPRGQDNSNQPQHF. The DNA for the CDR3 is TGCGCCAGCAGCCCCCGGGGACAGGACAATAGCAATCAGCCCCAGCATTTT.

This clonotype has only a few counts. The chain joins TRBV10-3 to TRBJ2-5; no clear D gene. V shed 2 bases and J shed 5 bases, with 6 bases lying between them. This CDR3 comprises 12 residues. The germline V gene encodes CDR1 ENHRY and CDR2 SYGVKD. CDR3 region: CAISEHRETQYF. The CDR3 DNA sequence: TGTGCCATCAGTGAGCATAGGGAGACCCAGTACTTC.

This clonotype was counted at least ten times. This chain joins TRBV15 and TRBJ1-5; unclear D gene. The CDR3 runs 16 residues. Germline assignment: CDR1 LNHNV and CDR2 YYDKDF (reference sequence). Trimming removed 0 bases from V and 0 bases from J, with 9 bases in between. This chain's CDR3 is CATSRDDWVSNQPQHF. The CDR3 DNA reads as TGTGCCACCAGCAGAGATGACTGGGTTAGCAATCAGCCCCAGCATTTT.

The chain couples TRBV5-1 to TRBJ2-3; D is ambiguous. The CDR3 has 13 amino acids. Trimming cost V 4 bases and J 0 bases, with 6 bases left between them. The V gene's germline CDR1 is SGHRS and CDR2 YFSETQ. CDR3 protein: CASSEASTDTQYF. The CDR3 DNA reads as TGCGCCAGCAGCGAAGCTAGCACAGATACGCAGTATTTT.

This clonotype showed up many times. The CDR3 DNA reads as TGTGCCTCGCGCGGGACTACTAGCAATGAGCAGTTCTTC. Its protein is CASRGTTSNEQFF. The J gene is TRBJ2-1, the V gene TRBV24-1; 7 nucleotides match TRBD2. V lost 12 bases, J lost 6 bases, and 10 bases stayed unmatched. This CDR3 comprises 13 residues. Germline V CDR1 and CDR2: KGHDR, SFDVKD.

The chain links TRBV29-1 to TRBJ2-2, with 9 bases fitting TRBD2. The CDR3 is 17 amino acids. The V segment lost 1 base and the J segment 1 base; nucleotides outside the gene matches: 7. The germline V gene encodes CDR1 SQVTM and CDR2 ANQGSEA. The CDR3 loop reads CSVEGPGAGGNTGELFF. In DNA form, the CDR3 reads TGCAGCGTTGAAGGTCCGGGAGCGGGGGGGAACACCGGGGAGCTGTTTTTT.

In nucleotides, the CDR3 is TGCGCCAGCAGCCAAGATCCAGCGGAGGCGTTAAGGGGAGTGGATACGCAGTATTTT. Translating it yields CASSQDPAEALRGVDTQYF. This chain joins TRBV4-1 and TRBJ2-3, with D perhaps given as TRBD1 or TRBD2 (5 bases each). The V end lost 0 bases, the J end lost 6 bases, and 25 bases lay between the germline ends. The germline gives CDR1 MGHRA, CDR2 YSYEKL. The CDR3 spans 19 residues.

This clonotype appeared many times. The chain is built from TRBV9 and TRBJ2-6; D gene unclear. The CDR3 is 16 amino acids. Trimming removed 3 bases from V and 0 bases from J, with 10 bases in between. Germline loops: CDR1 SGDLS, CDR2 YYNGEE. The chain's CDR3 is CASSEGWSSGANVLTF. CDR3 nucleotides: TGTGCCAGCAGCGAGGGATGGAGCTCTGGGGCCAACGTCCTGACTTTC.

J is TRBJ2-1 and V is TRBV5-4, with D unclear. The CDR3 extends over 13 amino acids. Trimming removed 4 bases from V and 5 bases from J, with 10 bases in between. Germline V gene lookup returns CDR1 SGHNT and CDR2 YYREEE (reference sequence). The DNA for the CDR3 is TGTGCCAGCAGCCCCCCCGACGACAATGAGCAGTTCTTC. Translation: CASSPPDDNEQFF.

This chain links TRBV12-3 or TRBV12-4 with TRBJ2-3; 10 bases match TRBD2. This CDR3 spans 17 amino acids. Trimming removed 2 bases from V and 2 bases from J; junction bases left unmatched: 7. The CDR3 DNA follows: TGTGCCAGCAGTTTAAAAAGGCTAGCGGGGGCCACAGATACGCAGTATTTT. Its translation is CASSLKRLAGATDTQYF.

This clonotype came up many times. The V and J genes are TRBV12-3 or TRBV12-4 and TRBJ2-5; 11 bases line up with TRBD2. The junction had 6 bases not matched to a gene; V was cut back by 2 bases and J by 4 bases. The length of the CDR3 is 16 residues. The chain's CDR3 is CASSLRLGLAAETQYF. As DNA, the CDR3 is TGTGCCAGCAGTTTAAGGTTGGGACTAGCGGCAGAGACCCAGTACTTC.

The chain recombines TRBV6-1 with TRBJ1-3; TRBD1 might be the D (5 bases). Germline V gene sequence: CDR1 MNHNS, CDR2 SASEGT. Trimming took off 7 bases at V and 0 bases at J, with 13 bases between the two ends. The CDR3 contains 15 residues. The CDR3 loop is CASKRGGVSGNTIYF. The CDR3 coding sequence is TGTGCCAGCAAGAGGGGAGGGGTCTCTGGAAACACCATATATTTT.

In its sample, this clonotype was seen a few times. The chain is built from TRBV19 and TRBJ2-1; 8 bases map to TRBD2. Looked up from germline, CDR1 is LNHDA and CDR2 is SQIVND (reference sequence). This CDR3 region has 13 residues. The V gene end was trimmed by 8 bases and the J gene end by 6 bases; junction bases not matched to a gene: 6. The CDR3 region has the DNA TGTGCCAGTCTCAAGCGGGGGTTCAATGAGCAGTTCTTC. Encoded protein: CASLKRGFNEQFF.

This clonotype was found a few times. The chain joins TRBV2 to TRBJ2-7; 7 bases line up with TRBD2. This CDR3 region has 14 residues. Germline V gene lookup returns CDR1 SNHLY and CDR2 FYNNEI. With V trimmed by 5 bases and J by 0 bases, 4 bases remained unmatched. In nucleotides, the CDR3 is TGTGCCAGCAGTAAGGAGCGGGGCTCCTACGAGCAGTACTTC. Protein sequence: CASSKERGSYEQYF. Combining the CDR3 with reference TRBV2 and TRBJ2-7 gives the whole variable domain EPEVTQTPSHQVTQMGQEVILRCVPISNHLYFYWYRQILGQKVEFLVSFYNNEISEKSEIFDDQFSVERPDGSNFTLKIRSTKLEDSAMYFCASSKERGSYEQYFGPGTRLTVT.

This clonotype was counted a few times. V is TRBV3-1 and J is TRBJ2-1, with D unclear. This CDR3 region has 14 residues. The V gene's germline CDR1 is LGHDT and CDR2 YNNKEL (reference sequence). The germline V and J ends were trimmed by 0 bases and 9 bases, with 12 bases remaining between them. CDR3 nucleotide sequence: TGTGCCAGCAGCCAAGACCCGGGTTTCGGTGAGCAGTTCTTC. Protein sequence: CASSQDPGFGEQFF.

The sample holds a few counts of this clonotype. The V call is TRBV28, the J call TRBJ2-1; 7 bases match TRBD2. The germline V gene encodes CDR1 MDHEN and CDR2 SYDVKM. The ends lost 2 bases at V and 3 bases at J; junction bases unmatched: 7. This CDR3 region has 16 residues. The DNA for the CDR3 is TGTGCCAGCAGTTTAGACGGGAGGAGGTTCTACAATGAGCAGTTCTTC. This codes for CASSLDGRRFYNEQFF.

This chain links TRBV10-3 with TRBJ2-3; 10 bases fit TRBD1. V lost 5 bases and J lost 12; bases outside the gene matches: 5. Germline V gene data show CDR1 as ENHRY and CDR2 as SYGVKD. The CDR3 loop spans 12 amino acids. Here the CDR3 reads CAISPGDRGQYF. The CDR3 DNA follows: TGTGCCATCAGTCCAGGGGACAGGGGCCAGTATTTT.

The V call is TRBV27, the J call TRBJ2-7; 8 nucleotides match TRBD2. Germline V lookup: CDR1 MNHEY, CDR2 SMNVEV (reference sequence). The CDR3 has 14 amino acids. V lost 4 bases and J lost 3; bases outside the gene matches: 5. The CDR3 region is CASSSRGVGYEQYV. The CDR3 nucleotides are TGTGCCAGCAGTTCGCGGGGGGTCGGCTACGAGCAGTACGTC.

The chain recombines TRBV5-1 with TRBJ1-4; D gene uncertain. The CDR3 runs 15 residues. Trimming shortened V by 0 bases and J by 8 bases, and 14 bases separated the two germline ends. Germline V gene lookup returns CDR1 SGHRS and CDR2 YFSETQ. CDR3 region: CASSLEQFCCEKLFF. The DNA for the CDR3 is TGCGCCAGCAGCTTGGAACAATTCTGCTGCGAAAAACTGTTTTTT.

This chain joins TRBV7-9 and TRBJ2-7; D possibly corresponds to TRBD1 (6 bases). The CDR3 is 15 amino acids. V was shortened by 6 bases and J by 0 bases, with 15 bases between the two germline ends. Per germline, CDR1 SEHNR and CDR2 FQNEAQ (reference sequence). The CDR3 loop reads CASSLGAASSYEQYV. The DNA for the CDR3 is TGTGCCAGCAGTCTGGGGGCGGCCAGCTCCTACGAGCAGTACGTC.

This clonotype has a handful of counts. This sequence joins TRBV5-1 and TRBJ1-2, with 9 nucleotides matching TRBD1. V lost 4 bases, J lost 6 bases, and 7 bases stayed unmatched. The CDR3 spans 14 residues. CDR1 is SGHRS and CDR2 is YFSETQ in the germline V gene. The CDR3 nucleotides are TGCGCCAGCAGCGACGGGGACAGGGCGAATGGCTACACCTTC. It encodes CASSDGDRANGYTF.